A selection of T cell receptor beta chains follows, all from one sample in a study of blood T cell repertoires in COVID-19. Clones were read by immunoSEQ multiplex PCR, and TCRdb kept only the in-frame ones, dropping some. The sample lists fewer than 90,000 clones, around 90% occurring once. The sample consisted of peripheral blood. These receptors were collected from a man in his sixties or seventies with acute or convalescent COVID-19. The CDR3 runs from the conserved cysteine through the conserved F or W. The D gene is left open where the match is weak. Clone size, where shown, is once, few, many, or a class for clones that have expanded.

v_gene	j_gene	abundance	d_gene	CDR3aa	CDR3nt
TRBV2	TRBJ2-7	NA	TRBD1	CASSGQGAASYEQYF	TGTGCCAGCAGCGGACAGGGGGCGGCGTCCTACGAGCAGTACTTC
TRBV28	TRBJ2-7	NA	TRBD1	CASSPSGQGITYEQYF	TGTGCCAGCAGCCCTTCGGGACAGGGGATTACCTACGAGCAGTACTTC
TRBV2	TRBJ1-2	NA	TRBD1	CASNLVTGNYGYTF	TGTGCCAGCAACCTAGTGACAGGGAACTATGGCTACACCTTC
TRBV4-1	TRBJ1-1	NA	NA	CASSQPPAGQNTEAFF	TGCGCCAGCAGCCAGCCCCCAGCAGGACAGAACACTGAAGCTTTCTTT
TRBV9	TRBJ1-4	NA	NA	CASNIWGPEHNEKLFF	TGTGCCAGCAACATATGGGGGCCAGAGCATAATGAAAAACTGTTTTTT
TRBV3-1/TRBV3-2	TRBJ1-3	NA	TRBD1	CASSLGTGANSGNTIYF	TGTGCCAGCAGCCTCGGGACAGGGGCGAACTCTGGAAACACCATATATTTT
TRBV6-2/TRBV6-3	TRBJ2-1	once	TRBD2	CASSRTSGGHNEQFF	TGTGCCAGCAGTCGGACTAGCGGGGGGCACAATGAGCAGTTCTTC
TRBV19	TRBJ1-5	NA	NA	CASSASGISNQPQHF	TGTGCCAGTAGTGCCTCAGGTATTAGCAATCAGCCCCAGCATTTT
TRBV4-1	TRBJ1-4	NA	NA	CASSPQRVDEKLFF	TGCGCCAGCAGCCCCCAGAGGGTAGATGAAAAACTGTTTTTT
TRBV7-7	TRBJ2-7	NA	TRBD1	CASSLAELGGTGGCPYEQYF	TGTGCTAGCAGCTTAGCGGAATTGGGTGGAACAGGGGGCTGTCCCTACGAGCAGTACTTC